The T cell receptor (beta chain) described here comes from a study of blood T cell repertoires in COVID-19. In the study's own analysis: Using reference gene primer amplification, nucleated cell counts were estimated. The data were produced by immunoSEQ multiplex PCR, yet TCRdb's version contains in-frame clones alone and is incomplete. The V and J calls and the clone size are those of that table, but D and trimming were determined from the DNA. The sample carries 150,000 to 200,000 clones, 88% recorded once. Germline lookup yields CDR1 SGHRS and CDR2 YFSETQ. V was pared by 0 bases and J by 5 bases, with 12 bases between. The CDR3 contains 15 residues.

The chain recombines TRBV5-1 with TRBJ2-1; TRBD1 is a possible D gene (6 bases). The sample taken for sequencing was PBMCs or T cells enriched from blood (not recorded which). The source of this sequence is a woman under 30 who had recovered from COVID-19. CDR3 sequence: CASSLARGVDNEQFF. The DNA of the CDR3 is TGCGCCAGCAGCTTGGCCAGGGGAGTAGACAATGAGCAGTTCTTC.